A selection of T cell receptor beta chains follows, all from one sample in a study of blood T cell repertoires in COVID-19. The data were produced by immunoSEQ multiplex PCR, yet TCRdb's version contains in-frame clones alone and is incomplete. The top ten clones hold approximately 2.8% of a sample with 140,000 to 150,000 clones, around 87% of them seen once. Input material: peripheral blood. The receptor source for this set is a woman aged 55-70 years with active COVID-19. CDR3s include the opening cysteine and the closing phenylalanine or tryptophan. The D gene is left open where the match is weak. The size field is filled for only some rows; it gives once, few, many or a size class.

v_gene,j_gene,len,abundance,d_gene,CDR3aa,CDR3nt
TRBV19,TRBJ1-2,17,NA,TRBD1,CASQGLQGAPQNYGYTF,TGTGCCAGTCAGGGACTACAGGGGGCTCCTCAGAACTATGGCTACACCTTC
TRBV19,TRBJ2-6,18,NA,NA,CASSISVRSFSGANVLTF,TGTGCCAGTAGTATTTCAGTTCGATCCTTCTCTGGGGCCAACGTCCTGACTTTC
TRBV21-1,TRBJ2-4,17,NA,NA,CASSKMPALSRLNIQYF,TGTGCCAGCAGCAAAATGCCGGCCCTCAGCAGGTTGAACATTCAGTACTTC
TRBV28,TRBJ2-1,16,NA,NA,CASSSSSGGQYNEQFF,TGTGCCAGCAGTTCATCCTCTGGCGGACAGTACAATGAGCAGTTCTTC
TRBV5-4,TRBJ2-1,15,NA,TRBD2,CASSLGLASPNEQFF,TGTGCCAGCAGCTTGGGACTAGCGTCCCCCAATGAGCAGTTCTTC
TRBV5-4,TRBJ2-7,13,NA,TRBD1,CASSSRGPYEQYF,TGTGCCAGCAGCTCCAGGGGGCCCTACGAGCAGTACTTC
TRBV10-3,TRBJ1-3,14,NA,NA,CAISEGHSGNTIYF,TGTGCCATCAGTGAGGGCCACTCTGGAAACACCATATATTTT
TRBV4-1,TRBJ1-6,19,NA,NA,CASSQELFGRSSYNSPLHF,TGCGCCAGCAGCCAAGAATTGTTTGGTCGGAGCTCCTATAATTCACCCCTCCACTTT
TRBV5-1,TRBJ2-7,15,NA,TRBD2,CASSAGPSGSYEQYF,TGCGCCAGCAGCGCGGGCCCTAGCGGGAGTTACGAGCAGTACTTC
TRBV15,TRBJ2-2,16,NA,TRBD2,CATSRQGGPGTGELFF,TGTGCCACCAGCAGGCAGGGAGGGCCGGGCACCGGGGAGCTGTTTTTT
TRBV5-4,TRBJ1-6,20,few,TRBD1,CASSSVPGQGLGAPNSPLHF,TGTGCCAGCAGCAGCGTCCCGGGACAGGGCTTGGGAGCCCCGAATTCACCCCTCCACTTT
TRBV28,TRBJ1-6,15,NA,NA,CASSLSAGMNSPLHF,TGTGCCAGCAGTTTATCGGCAGGGATGAATTCACCCCTCCACTTT
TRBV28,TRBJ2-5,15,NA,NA,CASSLQRRDKETQYF,TGTGCCAGCAGTTTACAGAGGAGGGATAAAGAGACCCAGTACTTC
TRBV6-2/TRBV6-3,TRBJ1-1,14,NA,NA,CASSLVQLNTEAFF,TGTGCCAGCAGCCTTGTACAGCTGAACACTGAAGCTTTCTTT
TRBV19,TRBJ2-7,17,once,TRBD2,CASSILISGRIPYEQYF,TGTGCCAGTAGTATCCTGATTAGCGGGAGAATCCCATACGAGCAGTACTTC
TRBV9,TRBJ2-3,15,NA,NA,CASSVAPDSSDTQYF,TGTGCCAGCAGCGTAGCTCCGGACAGTTCGGATACGCAGTATTTT
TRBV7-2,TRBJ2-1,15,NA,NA,CASSLGGNSYNEQFF,TGTGCCAGCAGCTTAGGCGGGAACTCCTACAATGAGCAGTTCTTC
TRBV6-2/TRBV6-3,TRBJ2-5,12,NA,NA,CASSQLQETQYF,TGTGCCAGCAGTCAACTGCAAGAGACCCAGTACTTC
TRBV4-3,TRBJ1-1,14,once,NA,CASSQTRLNTEAFF,TGCGCCAGCAGCCAGACGAGGTTGAACACTGAAGCTTTCTTT
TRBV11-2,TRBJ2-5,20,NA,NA,CASSLDTQNAGQPGEETQYF,TGTGCCAGCAGCTTAGATACCCAAAACGCGGGGCAGCCGGGGGAAGAGACCCAGTACTTC
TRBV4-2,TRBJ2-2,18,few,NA,CASSPKPASTYGAGELFF,TGTGCCAGCAGCCCCAAGCCGGCTAGCACCTACGGGGCCGGGGAGCTGTTTTTT
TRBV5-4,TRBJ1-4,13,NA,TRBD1,CASSTGQGEKLFF,TGTGCCAGCAGCACTGGACAGGGTGAAAAACTGTTTTTT
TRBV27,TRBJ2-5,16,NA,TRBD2,CASRRGLAGERETQYF,TGTGCCAGCAGACGGGGACTAGCGGGAGAGCGGGAGACCCAGTACTTC
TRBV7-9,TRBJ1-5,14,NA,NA,CASSQGYGNQPQHF,TGTGCCAGCAGTCAGGGTTATGGCAATCAGCCCCAGCATTTT
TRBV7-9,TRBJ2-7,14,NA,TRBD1,CASITNDRVYEQYF,TGTGCCAGCATCACCAACGACAGGGTGTACGAGCAGTACTTC
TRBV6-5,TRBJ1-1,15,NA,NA,CASSFSPGLYTEAFF,TGTGCCAGCAGTTTTTCCCCGGGACTTTACACTGAAGCTTTCTTT
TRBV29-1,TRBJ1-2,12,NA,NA,CSLLEGCSGYTF,TGCAGCCTACTGGAGGGGTGTTCTGGCTACACCTTC
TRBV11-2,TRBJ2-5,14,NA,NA,CASSLDAPPRAQYF,TGTGCCAGCAGCTTAGATGCCCCGCCCCGGGCCCAGTACTTC
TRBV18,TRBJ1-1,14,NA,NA,CASSPGSQNTEAFF,TGTGCCAGCTCACCGGGCAGCCAGAACACTGAAGCTTTCTTT
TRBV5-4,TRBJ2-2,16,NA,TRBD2,CASSLGSGGGRGELFF,TGTGCCAGCAGCTTGGGGTCAGGCGGGGGACGCGGGGAGCTGTTTTTT
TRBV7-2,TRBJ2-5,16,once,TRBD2,CASSLTSGRARETQYF,TGTGCCAGCAGCTTGACTAGCGGGAGGGCCAGAGAGACCCAGTACTTC
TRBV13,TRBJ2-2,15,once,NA,CASSPTGMNPGELFF,TGTGCCAGCAGTCCTACAGGGATGAACCCCGGGGAGCTGTTTTTT
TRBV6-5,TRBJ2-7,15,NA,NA,CASSYDSRRPYEQYF,TGTGCCAGCAGTTACGACTCTAGGCGGCCCTACGAGCAGTACTTC
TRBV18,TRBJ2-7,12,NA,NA,CASSRVYGEQYF,TGTGCCAGCTCACGTGTCTACGGCGAGCAGTACTTC
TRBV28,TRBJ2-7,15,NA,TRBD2,CASSLESGILYEQYF,TGTGCCAGCAGTTTAGAGAGCGGGATCCTCTACGAGCAGTACTTC
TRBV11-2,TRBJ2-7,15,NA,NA,CASSPLGVLVYEQYF,TGTGCCAGCAGCCCCCTCGGGGTCCTTGTCTACGAGCAGTACTTC
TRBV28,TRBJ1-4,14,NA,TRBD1,CASSLTGGSGKLFF,TGTGCCAGCAGTTTAACAGGGGGTAGCGGAAAACTGTTTTTT
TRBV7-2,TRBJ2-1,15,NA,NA,CASSPRGSSYNEQFF,TGTGCCAGCAGCCCCCGGGGTAGCTCCTACAATGAGCAGTTCTTC
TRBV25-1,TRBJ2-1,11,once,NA,CASRGDNEQFF,TGTGCCAGCAGGGGAGACAATGAGCAGTTCTTC
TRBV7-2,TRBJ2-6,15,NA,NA,CASRNRVSGANVLTF,TGTGCCAGCAGAAACAGGGTTTCTGGGGCCAACGTCCTGACTTTC
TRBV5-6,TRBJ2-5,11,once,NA,CASSHGETQYF,TGTGCCAGCAGCCACGGGGAGACCCAGTACTTC
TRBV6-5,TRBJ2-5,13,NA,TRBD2,CASRVSGRETQYF,TGTGCCAGCAGGGTTAGCGGGAGAGAGACCCAGTACTTC
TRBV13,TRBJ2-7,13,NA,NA,CASSTRLISEQYF,TGTGCCAGCAGCACCCGACTGATCAGCGAGCAGTACTTC
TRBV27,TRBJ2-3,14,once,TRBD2,CASSPEGRADTQYF,TGTGCCAGCAGCCCTGAAGGGAGGGCAGATACGCAGTATTTT
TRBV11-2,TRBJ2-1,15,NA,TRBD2,CASSLSRLADNEQFF,TGTGCCAGCAGCCTAAGCCGACTAGCGGACAATGAGCAGTTCTTC
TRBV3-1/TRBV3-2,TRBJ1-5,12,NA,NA,CASSHEGQPQHF,TGTGCCAGCAGCCATGAGGGACAGCCCCAGCATTTT
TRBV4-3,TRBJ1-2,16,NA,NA,CASSQELALGGYGYTF,TGCGCCAGCAGCCAAGAGCTCGCCCTTGGGGGGTATGGCTACACCTTC
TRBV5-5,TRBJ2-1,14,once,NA,CASSLVLVTLREFF,TGTGCCAGCAGCTTGGTACTAGTTACGCTAAGGGAGTTCTTC
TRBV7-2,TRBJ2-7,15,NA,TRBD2,CASSSRTSGLYEQYF,TGTGCCAGCAGCTCACGGACTAGCGGGCTCTACGAGCAGTACTTC
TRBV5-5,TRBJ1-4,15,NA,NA,CASSPTRNPAEKLFF,TGTGCCAGCAGCCCGACGCGGAACCCAGCTGAAAAACTGTTTTTT
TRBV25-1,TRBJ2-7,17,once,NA,CASSEYREFAGSYEQYF,TGTGCCAGCAGTGAATATCGCGAGTTTGCAGGGTCCTACGAGCAGTACTTC
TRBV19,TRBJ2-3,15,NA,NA,CASRVRSSSTDTQYF,TGTGCCAGTAGAGTCAGATCGTCTAGCACAGATACGCAGTATTTT
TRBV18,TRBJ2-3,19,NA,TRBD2,CASSPIGLAGVSSTDTQYF,TGTGCCAGCTCACCAATTGGACTAGCGGGAGTGTCTAGCACAGATACGCAGTATTTT